This TCR beta chain appears in the sequencing data of a study of blood T cell repertoires in COVID-19. Study summary: Samples taken during acute and convalescent COVID-19 were collected in the United States, Italy and Spain. T cells, B-cell-depleted T cells, or PBMCs provided the cDNA or gDNA that served as material.

Trimming removed 6 bases at V and 3 bases at J, with 15 bases between. The CDR3 is made up of 14 amino acids. The germline gives CDR1 SGHKS, CDR2 YYEKEE (reference sequence). Per the authors' pipeline: Reference gene primer amplification gave estimated nucleated cell counts. Repertoires were generated with immunoSEQ multiplex PCR, while TCRdb's copy carries only in-frame clones and drops some. D and trimming were read from the DNA, whereas the V and J calls and clone size are those reported in that table. In the table there are about 140,000 clones, 79% of which are singletons. This clonotype was sampled from a man between 60 and 75 years old with acute or convalescent COVID-19. The sequenced sample consisted of peripheral blood. The rearrangement uses TRBV5-5 and TRBJ1-1, with D uncertain. CDR3 protein: CASTRVGRDTEAFF. For the CDR3, the DNA is TGTGCCAGCACCCGAGTGGGGAGAGACACTGAAGCTTTCTTT.